The 15 T cell receptor beta chains listed next were all sequenced from one sample in a study of T cells after somatic rescue of genetic block. The protocol was immunoSEQ multiplex PCR, while the TCRdb copy is restricted to in-frame clones and leaves out a portion. Among 50,000 to 60,000 clones listed, 90% to 97% were seen once. Input material: peripheral blood mononuclear cells (PBMCs). These receptors were collected from a child less than two years old.

The chain combines TRBV4-1 with TRBJ2-2; 8 bases are a match to TRBD2. CDR1 MGHRA and CDR2 YSYEKL come from the germline V gene. The CDR3 length is 19 residues. The V gene end was trimmed by 5 bases and the J gene end by 7 bases; junction bases not matched to a gene: 21. CDR3 loop: CASSTRSGREGGKGGELFF. The CDR3 nucleotides are TGCGCCAGCAGCACCCGATCCGGGAGGGAGGGAGGAAAGGGCGGGGAGCTGTTTTTT.

The chain uses TRBV9 and TRBJ2-2; 11 nucleotides agree with TRBD2. V shed 5 bases and J 1 base; nucleotides not matched to a gene: 1. Germline V gene data show CDR1 as SGDLS and CDR2 as YYNGEE. This CDR3 spans 15 amino acids. In DNA form, the CDR3 reads TGTGCCAGCAGAGGGACTAGCGGGAACACCGGGGAGCTGTTTTTT. Its translation is CASRGTSGNTGELFF.

This chain's CDR3 is CASSFASRPYEQYF. The CDR3 DNA follows: TGTGCCAGCAGCTTTGCTAGTCGACCCTACGAGCAGTACTTC. The genes are TRBV5-4 and TRBJ2-7; D uncertain. Trimming took 2 bases from V and 2 from J, leaving 11 bases between them. From germline, CDR1 is SGHNT and CDR2 YYREEE (reference sequence). CDR3 length: 14 amino acids. Complete variable domain (other parts from reference TRBV5-4 and TRBJ2-7): ETGVTQSPTHLIKTRGQQVTLRCSSQSGHNTVSWYQQALGQGPQFIFQYYREEENGRGNFPPRFSGLQFPNYSSELNVNALELDDSALYLCASSFASRPYEQYFGPGTRLTVT.

The chain combines TRBV7-9 with TRBJ1-1; D is unclear. V shed 3 bases and J shed 0 bases, with 8 bases lying between them. Germline lookup yields CDR1 SEHNR and CDR2 FQNEAQ (reference sequence). The CDR3 runs to 14 residues. CDR3: CASSFGSMNTEAFF. The CDR3 DNA reads as TGTGCCAGCAGCTTTGGCAGCATGAACACTGAAGCTTTCTTT.

The chain employs TRBV21-1 and TRBJ2-7; the table calls TRBD1, which could not be checked here. TRBV21-1 is marked as a pseudogene. The CDR3 length is 14 residues. DNA for the CDR3: TGTGCCAGCAGCAAAGATCAGGGGGCAGACGAGCAGTACTTC. Its protein is CASSKDQGADEQYF.

The chain recombines TRBV9 with TRBJ2-3; 11 bases fit TRBD2. This CDR3 comprises 15 residues. V shed 3 bases, J shed 5 bases, and the junction held 5 bases outside the gene matches. The germline V gene encodes CDR1 SGDLS and CDR2 YYNGEE. The CDR3 nucleotides are TGTGCCAGCAGCGGTAGCGGGAGGGCCGGAGATACGCAGTATTTT. This encodes CASSGSGRAGDTQYF.

The chain has TRBV6-1 and TRBJ1-2, with D possibly matching TRBD1 (6 bases). Per germline, CDR1 MNHNS and CDR2 SASEGT. Trimming took off 3 bases at V and 2 bases at J, with 10 bases between the two ends. The CDR3 runs 14 residues. The DNA of the CDR3 is TGTGCCAGCAGTGACCTACAGGGCAACTATGGCTACACCTTC. It encodes CASSDLQGNYGYTF.

The chain couples TRBV11-2 to TRBJ2-2; 10 positions match TRBD2. With V trimmed by 5 bases and J by 3 bases, 3 bases remained unmatched. Germline CDR1 is SGHAT and CDR2 is FQNNGV. This CDR3 region has 15 residues. The CDR3 is CASSKGLADTGELFF. The CDR3 nucleotides are TGTGCCAGCAGCAAAGGACTAGCGGACACCGGGGAGCTGTTTTTT. Looking up the rest from reference TRBV11-2 and TRBJ2-2 gives the full variable domain: EAGVAQSPRYKIIEKRQSVAFWCNPISGHATLYWYQQILGQGPKLLIQFQNNGVVDDSQLPKDRFSAERLKGVDSTLKIQPAKLEDSAVYLCASSKGLADTGELFFGEGSRLTVL.

The chain employs TRBV19 and TRBJ2-5; possibly TRBD1 for D (5 bases). CDR1 LNHDA and CDR2 SQIVND come from the germline V gene (reference sequence). This CDR3 region has 14 residues. Trimming removed 6 bases at V and 4 bases at J, with 15 bases between. The CDR3 protein is CASRFLQVLETQYF. CDR3 bases: TGTGCCAGTAGATTCCTACAGGTCCTAGAGACCCAGTACTTC.

V and J are TRBV6-4 and TRBJ2-1; tentative D call: TRBD2 (6 bases). In germline, CDR1 is MRHNA, CDR2 SNTAGT. This CDR3 is 13 amino acids long. The CDR3 region is CGEWGESDNEQFF. DNA for the CDR3: TGTGGAGAGTGGGGGGAGTCAGACAATGAGCAGTTCTTC.

The chain joins TRBV30 to TRBJ1-2, with 7 bases identical to TRBD1. Germline V lookup: CDR1 GTSNPN, CDR2 SVGIG (reference sequence). The CDR3 has 14 amino acids. The trim removed 3 bases at V and 0 bases at J, leaving 4 bases unmatched. CDR3 sequence (DNA): TGTGCCTGGAGGGGACAGCGGTCTAACTATGGCTACACCTTC. Its protein is CAWRGQRSNYGYTF.

The J gene is TRBJ1-1, the V gene TRBV27; D remains unclear. Germline assignment: CDR1 MNHEY and CDR2 SMNVEV (reference sequence). The germline V and J ends were trimmed by 2 bases and 1 base, with 5 bases remaining between them. The CDR3 length is 13 residues. The DNA of the CDR3 is TGTGCCAGCAGTTTAGCGACGAACACTGAAGCTTTCTTT. Translating it yields CASSLATNTEAFF.

This chain links TRBV7-2 with TRBJ1-2, with D possibly being TRBD1 (6 bases). Germline CDR1 is SGHTA and CDR2 is FQGNSA. The CDR3 has 14 amino acids. V was pared by 0 bases and J by 4 bases, with 9 bases between. CDR3 DNA: TGTGCCAGCAGCTTAGCGCTAGGGGGCTATGGCTACACCTTC. Its protein product is CASSLALGGYGYTF.

The chain has TRBV10-3 and TRBJ2-7; 8 nucleotides line up with TRBD1. This CDR3 is built from 14 residues. Germline CDR1 reads ENHRY; CDR2 reads SYGVKD. The junction had 14 bases not matched to a gene; V was cut back by 9 bases and J by 7 bases. The CDR3 sequence: CAITPGQAQKEQYF. CDR3 DNA: TGTGCCATTACTCCGGGACAGGCCCAGAAGGAGCAGTACTTC.

V gene TRBV7-9 combines with J gene TRBJ1-2, with 10 bases that match TRBD1. The CDR3 consists of 16 residues. J lost 8 bases, V lost 2 bases, and 11 bases had no gene match. CDR1 is SEHNR and CDR2 is FQNEAQ in the germline V gene (reference sequence). The CDR3: CASSLWPTTGGVGYTF. The CDR3 DNA sequence: TGTGCCAGCAGCTTATGGCCGACGACAGGGGGCGTCGGCTACACCTTC.